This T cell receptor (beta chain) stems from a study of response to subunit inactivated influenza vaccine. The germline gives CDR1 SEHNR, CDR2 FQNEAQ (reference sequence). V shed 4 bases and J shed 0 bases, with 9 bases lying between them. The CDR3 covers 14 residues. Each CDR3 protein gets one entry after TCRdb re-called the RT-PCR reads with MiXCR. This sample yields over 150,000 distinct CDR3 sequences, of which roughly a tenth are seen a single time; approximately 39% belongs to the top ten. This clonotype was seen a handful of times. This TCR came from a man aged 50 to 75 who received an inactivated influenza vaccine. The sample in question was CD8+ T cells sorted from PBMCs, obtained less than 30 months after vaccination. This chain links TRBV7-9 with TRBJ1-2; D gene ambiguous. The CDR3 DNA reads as TGTGCCAGCAGCTCCGGGCTGGCTAACTATGGCTACACCTTC. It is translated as CASSSGLANYGYTF. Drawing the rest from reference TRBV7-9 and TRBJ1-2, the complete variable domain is DTGVSQNPRHKITKRGQNVTFRCDPISEHNRLYWYRQTLGQGPEFLTYFQNEAQLEKSRLLSDRFSAERPKGSFSTLEIQRTEQGDSAMYLCASSSGLANYGYTFGSGTRLTVV.